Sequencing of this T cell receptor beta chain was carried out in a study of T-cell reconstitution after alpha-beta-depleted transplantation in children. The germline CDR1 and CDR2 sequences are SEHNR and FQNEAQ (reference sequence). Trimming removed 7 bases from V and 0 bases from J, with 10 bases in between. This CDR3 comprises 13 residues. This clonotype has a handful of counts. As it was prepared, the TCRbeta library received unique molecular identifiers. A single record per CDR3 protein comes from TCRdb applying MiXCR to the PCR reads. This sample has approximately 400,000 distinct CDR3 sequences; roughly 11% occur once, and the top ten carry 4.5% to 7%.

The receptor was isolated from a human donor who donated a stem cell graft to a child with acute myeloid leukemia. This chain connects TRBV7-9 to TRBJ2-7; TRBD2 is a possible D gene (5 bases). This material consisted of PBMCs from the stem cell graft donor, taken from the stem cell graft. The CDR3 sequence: CASTPGNSYEQYF. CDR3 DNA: TGTGCCAGCACCCCGGGGAACTCCTACGAGCAGTACTTC.